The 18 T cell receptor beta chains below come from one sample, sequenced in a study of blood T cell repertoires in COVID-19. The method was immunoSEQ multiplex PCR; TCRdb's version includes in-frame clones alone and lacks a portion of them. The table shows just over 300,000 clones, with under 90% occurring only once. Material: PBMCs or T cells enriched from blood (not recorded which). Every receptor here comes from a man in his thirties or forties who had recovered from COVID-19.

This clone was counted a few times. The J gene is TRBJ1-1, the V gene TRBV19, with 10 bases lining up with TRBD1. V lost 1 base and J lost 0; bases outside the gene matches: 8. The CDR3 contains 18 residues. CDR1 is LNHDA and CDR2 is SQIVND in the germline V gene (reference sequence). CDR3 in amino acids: CASSIGARQGAVNTEAFF. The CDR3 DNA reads TGTGCCAGTAGTATAGGCGCCCGACAGGGGGCGGTGAACACTGAAGCTTTCTTT. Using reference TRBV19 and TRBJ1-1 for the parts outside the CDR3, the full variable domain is DGGITQSPKYLFRKEGQNVTLSCEQNLNHDAMYWYRQDPGQGLRLIYYSQIVNDFQKGDIAEGYSVSREKKESFPLTVTSAQKNPTAFYLCASSIGARQGAVNTEAFFGQGTRLTVV.

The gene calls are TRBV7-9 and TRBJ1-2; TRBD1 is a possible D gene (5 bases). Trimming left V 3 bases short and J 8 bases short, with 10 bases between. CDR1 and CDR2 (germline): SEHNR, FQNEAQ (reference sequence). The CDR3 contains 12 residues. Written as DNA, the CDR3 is TGTGCCAGCAGCTTTCCAAGGGGAGGCTACACCTTC. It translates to CASSFPRGGYTF.

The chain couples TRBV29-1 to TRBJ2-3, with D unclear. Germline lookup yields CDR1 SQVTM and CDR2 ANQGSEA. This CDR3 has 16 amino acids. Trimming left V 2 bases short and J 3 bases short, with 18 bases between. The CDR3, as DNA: TGCAGCGTTGAATCTCCAGGCGTAGGATCGACAGATACGCAGTATTTT. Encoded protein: CSVESPGVGSTDTQYF.

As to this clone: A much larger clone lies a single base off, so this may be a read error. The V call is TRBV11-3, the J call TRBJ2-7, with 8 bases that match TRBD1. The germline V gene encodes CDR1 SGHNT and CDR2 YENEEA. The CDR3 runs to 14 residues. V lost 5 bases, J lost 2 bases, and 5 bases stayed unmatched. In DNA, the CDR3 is TGTGCCAGCAGCCTCCGGGACAGGACCTACGAGCAGTACTTC. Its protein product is CASSLRDRTYEQYF.

CDR3 residues: CASTQGLNYGYTF. In DNA, the CDR3 is TGTGCCAGCACTCAAGGACTGAACTATGGCTACACCTTC. The chain couples TRBV28 to TRBJ1-2; no definite D call. The germline V gene has CDR1 MDHEN and CDR2 SYDVKM. This CDR3 has 13 amino acids. V dropped 7 bases and J dropped 2 bases, with 11 bases sitting between them.

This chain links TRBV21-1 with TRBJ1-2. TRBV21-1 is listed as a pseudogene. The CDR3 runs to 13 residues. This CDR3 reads CASSTFELYGYTF. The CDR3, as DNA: TGTGCCAGCAGCACTTTCGAACTCTATGGCTACACCTTC.

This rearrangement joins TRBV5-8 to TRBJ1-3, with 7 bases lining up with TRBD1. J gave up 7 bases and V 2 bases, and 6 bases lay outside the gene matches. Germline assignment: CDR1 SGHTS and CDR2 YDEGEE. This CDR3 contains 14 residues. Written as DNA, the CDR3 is TGTGCCAGCAGCTTATGGGACAGTGACAACACCATATATTTT. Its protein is CASSLWDSDNTIYF.

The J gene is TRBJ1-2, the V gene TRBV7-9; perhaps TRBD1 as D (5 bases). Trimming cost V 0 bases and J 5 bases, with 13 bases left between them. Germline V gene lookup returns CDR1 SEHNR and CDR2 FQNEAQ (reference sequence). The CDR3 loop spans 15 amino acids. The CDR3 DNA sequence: TGTGCCAGCAGCTTAGCGGTCAGTCGGGGGTATGGCTACACCTTC. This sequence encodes CASSLAVSRGYGYTF.

The CDR3: CASSGLVQGTQYF. CDR3 bases: TGTGCCAGCAGCGGATTAGTTCAGGGGACCCAGTACTTC. The chain links TRBV11-2 to TRBJ2-5; TRBD1 might be the D (5 bases). Germline lookup yields CDR1 SGHAT and CDR2 FQNNGV. The CDR3 extends over 13 amino acids. Trimming stripped 5 bases from V and 7 bases from J, with 14 bases between.

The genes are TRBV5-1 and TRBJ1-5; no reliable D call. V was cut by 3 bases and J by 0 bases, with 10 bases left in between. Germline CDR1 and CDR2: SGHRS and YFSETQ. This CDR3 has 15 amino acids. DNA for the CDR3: TGCGCCAGCAGCTCGACCGGGGATAGCAATCAGCCCCAGCATTTT. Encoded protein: CASSSTGDSNQPQHF.

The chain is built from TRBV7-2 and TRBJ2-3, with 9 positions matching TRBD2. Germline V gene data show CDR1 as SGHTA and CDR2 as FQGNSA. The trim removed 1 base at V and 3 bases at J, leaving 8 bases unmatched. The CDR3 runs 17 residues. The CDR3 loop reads CASSLVGLAGVTDTQYF. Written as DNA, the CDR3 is TGTGCCAGCAGCTTAGTCGGATTAGCGGGGGTAACAGATACGCAGTATTTT.

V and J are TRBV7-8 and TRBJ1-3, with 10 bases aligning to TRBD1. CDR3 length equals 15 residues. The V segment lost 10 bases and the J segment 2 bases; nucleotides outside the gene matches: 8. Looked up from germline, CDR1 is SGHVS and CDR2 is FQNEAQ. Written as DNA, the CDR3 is TGTGCCAACGCTAAAGGACAGGGGGCTGGAAACACCATATATTTT. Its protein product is CANAKGQGAGNTIYF. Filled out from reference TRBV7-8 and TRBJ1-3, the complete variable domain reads GAGVSQSPRYKVAKRGQDVALRCDPISGHVSLFWYQQALGQGPEFLTYFQNEAQLDKSGLPSDRFFAERPEGSVSTLKIQRTQQEDSAVYLCANAKGQGAGNTIYFGEGSWLTVV.

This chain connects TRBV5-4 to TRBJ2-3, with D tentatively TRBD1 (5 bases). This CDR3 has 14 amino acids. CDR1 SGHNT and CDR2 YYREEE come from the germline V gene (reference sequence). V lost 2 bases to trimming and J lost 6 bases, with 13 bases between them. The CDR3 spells CASSFARDGDTQYF. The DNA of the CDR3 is TGTGCCAGCAGCTTCGCCAGGGATGGTGATACGCAGTATTTT.

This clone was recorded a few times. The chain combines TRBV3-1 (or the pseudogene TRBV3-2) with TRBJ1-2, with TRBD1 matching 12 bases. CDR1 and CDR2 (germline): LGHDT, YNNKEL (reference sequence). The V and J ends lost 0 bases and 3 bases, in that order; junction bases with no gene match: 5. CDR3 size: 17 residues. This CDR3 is CASSQEGQGALYYGYTF. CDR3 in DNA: TGTGCCAGCAGCCAAGAGGGACAGGGGGCCCTATACTATGGCTACACCTTC.

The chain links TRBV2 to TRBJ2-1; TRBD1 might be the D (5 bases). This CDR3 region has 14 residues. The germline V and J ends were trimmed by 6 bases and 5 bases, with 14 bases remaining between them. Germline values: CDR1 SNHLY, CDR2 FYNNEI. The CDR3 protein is CASSSLDSNNEQFF. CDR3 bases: TGTGCCAGCAGCTCCCTTGACAGTAACAATGAGCAGTTCTTC.

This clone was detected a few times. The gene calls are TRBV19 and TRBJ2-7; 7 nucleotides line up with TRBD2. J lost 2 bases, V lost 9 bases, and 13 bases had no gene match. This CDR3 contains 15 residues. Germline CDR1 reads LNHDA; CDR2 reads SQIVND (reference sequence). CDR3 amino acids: CASSQSGGKAYEQYF. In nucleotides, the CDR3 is TGTGCCAGCTCTCAATCGGGGGGAAAGGCCTACGAGCAGTACTTC.

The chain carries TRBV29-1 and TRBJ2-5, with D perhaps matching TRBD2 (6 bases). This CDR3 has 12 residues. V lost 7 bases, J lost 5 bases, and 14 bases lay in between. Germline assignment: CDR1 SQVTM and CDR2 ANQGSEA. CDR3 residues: CSGKAGRETQYF. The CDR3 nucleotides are TGCAGCGGGAAAGCGGGCCGGGAGACCCAGTACTTC.

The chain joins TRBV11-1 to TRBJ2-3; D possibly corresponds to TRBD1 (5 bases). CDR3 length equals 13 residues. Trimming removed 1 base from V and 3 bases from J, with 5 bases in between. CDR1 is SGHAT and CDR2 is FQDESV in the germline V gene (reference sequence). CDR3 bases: TGTGCCAGCAGCTTAGAGGGGACAGATACGCAGTATTTT. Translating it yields CASSLEGTDTQYF.